This TCR beta chain was recovered during a study of T-cell reconstitution after alpha-beta-depleted transplantation in children. Preparation of the TCRbeta library was carried out with unique molecular identifiers. TCRdb redid the calling of the PCR reads with MiXCR, one entry per CDR3 protein. The sample has approximately 420,000 distinct CDR3 sequences; around 9.9% are singletons. Source: PBMCs from the stem cell graft donor, taken from the stem cell graft. The source of this sequence is a human donor who donated a stem cell graft to a child with acute myeloid leukemia.

CDR3 loop: CSAGLAGAKNIQYF. DNA of the CDR3: TGCAGTGCTGGACTAGCGGGAGCCAAAAACATTCAGTACTTC. This sequence joins TRBV20-1 and TRBJ2-4; 11 bases line up with TRBD2. CDR3 length: 14 amino acids. The J segment lost 0 bases and the V segment lost 5 bases, leaving 0 bases of the junction unmatched. Looked up from germline, CDR1 is DFQATT and CDR2 is SNEGSKA (reference sequence).